These 15 T cell receptor beta chains came from one sample sequenced in a study of vaccination effects on CD4 cells after COVID-19. A 10-day culture period preceded the isolation of CD4+ T cells. Participants were given two doses of BNT162b2 or mRNA-1273 vaccine. Here immunoSEQ multiplex PCR was the method, and the copy in TCRdb shows in-frame clones only, minus some. The repertoire holds some 66,000 clones, with around 80% as singletons. These receptors' targets are unknown. This specimen consisted of CD4+ T cells from PBMCs cultured without peptide, obtained after COVID-19 vaccination. The receptor set was obtained from a human donor who received a COVID-19 vaccine.

The CDR3 loop is CASSYGLQETQYF. The CDR3 coding sequence is TGTGCCAGCAGTTACGGTCTACAAGAGACCCAGTACTTC. The chain uses TRBV6-2 or TRBV6-3 and TRBJ2-5; D is uncertain. CDR3 length equals 13 residues. Trimming shortened V by 2 bases and J by 2 bases, and 6 bases separated the two germline ends. From germline, CDR1 is MNHEY and CDR2 SVGEGT.

The chain links TRBV6-5 to TRBJ1-4; D remains unclear. This CDR3 is built from 16 residues. V lost 0 bases and J lost 2, with 10 bases in between. In germline, CDR1 is MNHEY, CDR2 SVGAGI. CDR3 amino acids: CASSYSSRLTNEKLFF. CDR3 coding DNA: TGTGCCAGCAGTTACTCGAGTCGACTCACTAATGAAAAACTGTTTTTT.

The rearrangement links TRBV7-9 to TRBJ1-1, with D unclear. Germline V gene sequence: CDR1 SEHNR, CDR2 FQNEAQ (reference sequence). V dropped 1 base and J dropped 6 bases, with 9 bases sitting between them. The CDR3 runs 13 residues. In DNA form, the CDR3 reads TGTGCCAGCAGCTTAGGGGGTTGGGCTGAAGCTTTCTTT. Its protein product is CASSLGGWAEAFF.

The chain carries TRBV24-1 and TRBJ1-5, with 7 nucleotides matching TRBD1. CDR1 and CDR2 from the germline V gene are KGHDR and SFDVKD. The V and J ends lost 11 bases and 1 base, in that order; junction bases with no gene match: 4. The CDR3 is 13 amino acids. CDR3 sequence reads: CAIQGGSNQPQHF. As DNA, the CDR3 is TGTGCCATCCAGGGGGGGAGCAATCAGCCCCAGCATTTT.

This clone was seen a few times. This sequence joins TRBV5-4 and TRBJ1-1; TRBD1 aligns across 7 bases. CDR1 SGHNT and CDR2 YYREEE come from the germline V gene (reference sequence). The CDR3 is 14 residues long. Trimming cost V 3 bases and J 5 bases; bases outside gene matches: 7. The CDR3 here is CASSSEQGYTEAFF. The DNA of the CDR3 is TGTGCCAGCAGCTCGGAACAGGGGTATACTGAAGCTTTCTTT.

The chain has TRBV7-8 and TRBJ2-1; D call uncertain. Germline V gene lookup returns CDR1 SGHVS and CDR2 FQNEAQ. Trimming pared 1 base from V and 6 bases from J, leaving 7 bases between. The CDR3 contains 13 residues. CDR3 loop: CASSLGQSNEQFF. The CDR3 DNA reads TGTGCCAGCAGCTTAGGGCAGAGCAATGAGCAGTTCTTC.

The rearrangement links TRBV5-1 to TRBJ2-3, with 7 bases that match TRBD1. The CDR3 is 15 residues long. V was clipped by 4 bases and J by 0 bases; unmatched bases: 5. Germline values: CDR1 SGHRS, CDR2 YFSETQ. The CDR3 loop is CASSPGTASTDTQYF. The CDR3, as DNA: TGCGCCAGCAGCCCTGGGACAGCCAGCACAGATACGCAGTATTTT.

In DNA, the CDR3 is TGTGCCAGCAGTTACAGGTGGGCTAGCACAGATACGCAGTATTTT. This codes for CASSYRWASTDTQYF. The rearrangement links TRBV6-2 or TRBV6-3 to TRBJ2-3; no definite D call. CDR1 is MNHEY, CDR2 SVGEGT, per germline. The CDR3 has 15 residues. V was cut by 2 bases and J by 0 bases, with 9 bases left in between.

The chain is built from TRBV7-8 and TRBJ2-7; TRBD2 matches at 10 bases. This CDR3 spans 14 amino acids. Germline CDR1 reads SGHVS; CDR2 reads FQNEAQ. J was trimmed by 4 bases and V by 4 bases; bases with no gene match: 4. CDR3 coding DNA: TGTGCCAGCAGCTCACTGACTAGCGGGTACGAGCAGTACGTC. This codes for CASSSLTSGYEQYV.

The chain couples TRBV4-1 to TRBJ2-3, with TRBD1 matching 9 bases. This CDR3 region has 16 residues. The ends lost 3 bases at V and 0 bases at J; junction bases unmatched: 4. CDR1 MGHRA and CDR2 YSYEKL come from the germline V gene. CDR3 residues: CASSQIQGASTDTQYF. As DNA, the CDR3 is TGCGCCAGCAGCCAGATACAGGGGGCGAGCACAGATACGCAGTATTTT.

The gene calls are TRBV5-4 and TRBJ2-7, with a weak D call TRBD2 (7 bases). This CDR3 is built from 15 residues. CDR1 is SGHNT and CDR2 is YYREEE in the germline V gene (reference sequence). Trimming cost V 1 base and J 2 bases, with 13 bases left between them. CDR3 region: CASSLMGGGPYEQYV. The DNA of the CDR3 is TGTGCCAGCAGCTTGATGGGCGGGGGCCCCTACGAGCAGTACGTC.

V is TRBV2 and J is TRBJ2-7; 7 bases map to TRBD2. V gave up 2 bases and J gave up 7 bases; unmatched junction bases: 5. CDR1 is SNHLY and CDR2 is FYNNEI in the germline V gene. The CDR3 is 13 amino acids. The CDR3 reads CASSELREGEQYV. CDR3 nucleotide sequence: TGTGCCAGCAGTGAACTGAGGGAGGGAGAGCAGTACGTC.

The V and J genes are TRBV5-1 and TRBJ1-1; D is possibly TRBD1 (5 bases). V lost 0 bases and J 5 bases, leaving 11 bases between the germline ends. There are 14 residues in the CDR3. Germline CDR1 SGHRS, CDR2 YFSETQ. The CDR3 nucleotides read TGCGCCAGCAGCTTGGGGGGCGCAAGTACTGAAGCTTTCTTT. It specifies CASSLGGASTEAFF.

This chain uses TRBV7-3 with TRBJ2-6, with 7 bases lining up with TRBD1. The CDR3 is 16 residues long. The germline V gene encodes CDR1 SGHTA and CDR2 FQGTGA. After removal of 1 base from V and 2 bases from J, the junction contained 2 bases not matched to a gene. The CDR3 region has the DNA TGTGCCAGCAGCTTAAGAGGGGGCACTGGGGCCAACGTCCTGACTTTC. It is translated as CASSLRGGTGANVLTF.

CDR3 DNA: TGCGCCAGCAGTGCCCTGGGGAATCAGCCCCAGCATTTT. The encoded protein is CASSALGNQPQHF. The chain links TRBV10-2 to TRBJ1-5; no firm D call. The CDR3 runs to 13 residues. From germline, CDR1 is WSHSY and CDR2 SAAADI. Trimming stripped 4 bases from V and 4 bases from J, with 8 bases between.